This entry lists 18 T cell receptor beta chains sequenced from one sample in a study of T cell repertoires in ileal Crohn's disease. Measured with immunoSEQ multiplex PCR; TCRdb has only the in-frame clones, and not every one. This repertoire shows tens of thousands of clones, 70% to 90% found once; its top ten account for around 2.1%. Time point here: neoterminal ileum biopsy at postoperative endoscopy, about 6 months after surgery. Sequencing was done on a sample of ileal tissue. The receptors were sampled from an adult with Crohn's disease.

The chain has TRBV5-1 and TRBJ2-1; maybe TRBD2 (6 bases). V lost 0 bases and J 8 bases, leaving 12 bases between the germline ends. This CDR3 comprises 14 residues. CDR1 is SGHRS, CDR2 YFSETQ, per germline. Here the CDR3 reads CASSLGTILDEQFF. The CDR3 nucleotides are TGCGCCAGCAGCTTGGGGACTATCCTGGATGAGCAGTTCTTC.

The CDR3 loop is CASTPGGNQPQHF. DNA of the CDR3: TGTGCCAGCACCCCGGGTGGCAATCAGCCCCAGCATTTT. This chain connects TRBV7-2 to TRBJ1-5; unclear D gene. The V end was cut by 7 bases, the J end by 2 bases, with 9 bases between. The CDR3 is 13 amino acids. CDR1 SGHTA and CDR2 FQGNSA come from the germline V gene. The full variable domain, completed using reference TRBV7-2 and TRBJ1-5, is GAGVSQSPSNKVTEKGKDVELRCDPISGHTALYWYRQSLGQGLEFLIYFQGNSAPDKSGLPSDRFSAERTGGSVSTLTIQRTQQEDSAVYLCASTPGGNQPQHFGDGTRLSIL.

The table lists this clone with a few counts. V gene TRBV29-1 combines with J gene TRBJ2-5; 9 bases are shared with TRBD1. Germline V gene sequence: CDR1 SQVTM, CDR2 ANQGSEA. V shed 2 bases and J 3 bases; nucleotides not matched to a gene: 7. CDR3 length: 15 amino acids. The CDR3 sequence is CSVESLGQGKETQYF. In DNA form, the CDR3 reads TGCAGCGTTGAAAGTCTGGGACAGGGAAAAGAGACCCAGTACTTC.

This clone was counted only a few times. The chain combines TRBV14 with TRBJ1-4, with D possibly TRBD1 on 6 matching bases. CDR3 size: 14 residues. Germline CDR1 SGHDN, CDR2 FVKESK. V lost 6 bases and J lost 8, with 16 bases in between. The CDR3 loop is CASSRQALGEKLFF. CDR3 in DNA: TGTGCCAGCAGTCGACAGGCCTTAGGGGAAAAACTGTTTTTT.

The chain links TRBV6-5 to TRBJ1-5; 7 bases map to TRBD1. The V segment lost 6 bases and the J segment 7 bases; nucleotides outside the gene matches: 9. The CDR3 is made up of 14 amino acids. Germline lookup yields CDR1 MNHEY and CDR2 SVGAGI. The CDR3 DNA reads TGTGCCAGCAGACAACGACAGGGAGGACAGCCCCAGCATTTT. This sequence encodes CASRQRQGGQPQHF.

The V and J genes are TRBV2 and TRBJ1-1; TRBD1 is a possible D gene (6 bases). Trimming removed 7 bases at V and 5 bases at J, with 17 bases between. Germline V gene data show CDR1 as SNHLY and CDR2 as FYNNEI. CDR3 length: 14 residues. The CDR3 DNA reads TGTGCCAGCACATCACAGGGTAGGGATACTGAAGCTTTCTTT. Its translation is CASTSQGRDTEAFF.

The V gene is TRBV5-4, the J gene TRBJ2-3, with 9 positions matching TRBD2. Germline CDR1 and CDR2: SGHNT and YYREEE (reference sequence). CDR3 length: 12 amino acids. V shed 5 bases, J shed 11 bases, and the junction held 6 bases outside the gene matches. The CDR3 bases are TGTGCCAGCAGTTCCCAAGCGGGAGGGCAGTATTTT. Protein: CASSSQAGGQYF. The whole variable domain, filled in from reference TRBV5-4 and TRBJ2-3, reads ETGVTQSPTHLIKTRGQQVTLRCSSQSGHNTVSWYQQALGQGPQFIFQYYREEENGRGNFPPRFSGLQFPNYSSELNVNALELDDSALYLCASSSQAGGQYFGPGTRLTVL.

The chain combines TRBV5-5 with TRBJ1-4, with D possibly matching TRBD1 (6 bases). V was pared by 6 bases and J by 8 bases, with 17 bases between. In germline, CDR1 is SGHKS, CDR2 YYEKEE (reference sequence). The CDR3 has 14 residues. The DNA for the CDR3 is TGTGCCAGCACCACTCCGGGCAGGGGCGAAAAACTGTTTTTT. Translation gives CASTTPGRGEKLFF. Drawing the rest from reference TRBV5-5 and TRBJ1-4, the complete variable domain is DAGVTQSPTHLIKTRGQQVTLRCSPISGHKSVSWYQQVLGQGPQFIFQYYEKEERGRGNFPDRFSARQFPNYSSELNVNALLLGDSALYLCASTTPGRGEKLFFGSGTQLSVL.

The chain carries TRBV25-1 and TRBJ1-1; 10 positions agree with TRBD1. Per the germline V gene, CDR1 is MGHDK and CDR2 is SYGVNS. With V trimmed by 11 bases and J by 11 bases, 8 bases remained unmatched. CDR3 length: 11 residues. CDR3 loop: CAAGTGVWAFF. The CDR3 DNA reads as TGTGCCGCCGGGACAGGGGTGTGGGCTTTCTTT.

The rearrangement uses TRBV2 and TRBJ1-2; D may be TRBD1 (5 bases). This CDR3 spans 12 amino acids. Germline V gene data show CDR1 as SNHLY and CDR2 as FYNNEI. The V end was cut by 5 bases, the J end by 8 bases, with 12 bases between. CDR3 coding DNA: TGTGCCAGCAGTCTCACCAGGGTAGGCTACACCTTC. Protein product: CASSLTRVGYTF.

The chain has TRBV27 and TRBJ2-5, with 8 positions matching TRBD2. V was pared by 2 bases and J by 4 bases, with 6 bases of the junction left unmatched. CDR3 length: 15 residues. Germline V CDR1 and CDR2: MNHEY, SMNVEV (reference sequence). CDR3 nucleotides: TGTGCCAGCAGTTTACAATTTAGCGGGGTAGAGACCCAGTACTTC. Translation gives CASSLQFSGVETQYF.

J is TRBJ1-1 and V is TRBV5-6; D gene ambiguous. Germline assignment: CDR1 SGHDT and CDR2 YYEEEE. The CDR3 is made up of 13 amino acids. The V end was cut by 1 base, the J end by 5 bases, with 9 bases between. CDR3 DNA sequence: TGTGCCAGCAGCTTGTACGAGAGGACTGAAGCTTTCTTT. This translates into CASSLYERTEAFF. Combining the CDR3 with reference TRBV5-6 and TRBJ1-1 gives the whole variable domain DAGVTQSPTHLIKTRGQQVTLRCSPKSGHDTVSWYQQALGQGPQFIFQYYEEEERQRGNFPDRFSGHQFPNYSSELNVNALLLGDSALYLCASSLYERTEAFFGQGTRLTVV.

The V and J genes are TRBV6-5 and TRBJ1-1; D is undetermined. The V end lost 3 bases, the J end lost 10 bases, and 9 bases lay between the germline ends. The CDR3 runs to 11 residues. From germline, CDR1 is MNHEY and CDR2 SVGAGI. The DNA of the CDR3 is TGTGCCAGCAGTTATGGTCTATTAGCTTTCTTT. Its translation: CASSYGLLAFF.

V gene TRBV2 combines with J gene TRBJ2-1, with a weak D call TRBD1 (5 bases). The CDR3 is 12 residues long. Trimming cost V 7 bases and J 6 bases, with 10 bases left between them. Germline loops: CDR1 SNHLY, CDR2 FYNNEI. The CDR3 DNA reads TGTGCCAGCAACCCAGGGCCCAATGAGCAGTTCTTC. It is translated as CASNPGPNEQFF.

The chain combines TRBV11-2 with TRBJ2-7, with 9 bases aligning to TRBD1. Germline V gene lookup returns CDR1 SGHAT and CDR2 FQNNGV. The CDR3 covers 13 residues. The V segment lost 1 base and the J segment 5 bases; nucleotides outside the gene matches: 0. The DNA for the CDR3 is TGTGCCAGCAGCTTAGGGACAGGGGACGAGCAGTACGTC. As protein: CASSLGTGDEQYV.

This chain links TRBV7-2 with TRBJ2-7, with TRBD2 identical over 8 bases. Per the germline V gene, CDR1 is SGHTA and CDR2 is FQGNSA. V lost 7 bases to trimming and J lost 4 bases; unmatched junction nucleotides: 9. The CDR3 extends over 14 amino acids. The CDR3 DNA reads as TGTGCCAGCACCTACAGCGGGGGAGGATACGAGCAGTACTTC. Amino acid sequence: CASTYSGGGYEQYF. Together with reference TRBV7-2 and TRBJ2-7, the CDR3 gives the full variable domain: GAGVSQSPSNKVTEKGKDVELRCDPISGHTALYWYRQSLGQGLEFLIYFQGNSAPDKSGLPSDRFSAERTGGSVSTLTIQRTQQEDSAVYLCASTYSGGGYEQYFGPGTRLTVT.

J is TRBJ2-7 and V is TRBV5-4; D is possibly TRBD2 (5 bases). The V gene lost 9 bases and the J gene lost 2 bases, with 9 bases spanning the gap. The CDR3 runs to 11 residues. The germline CDR1 and CDR2 sequences are SGHNT and YYREEE (reference sequence). The CDR3: CATGNTYEQYV. The CDR3 nucleotides are TGTGCCACCGGGAATACCTACGAGCAGTACGTC.

This clone was recorded once. V gene TRBV28 combines with J gene TRBJ2-7; 7 bases match TRBD1. This CDR3 has 14 residues. Unmatched junction bases numbered 3, after V lost 4 bases and J lost 0 bases. Per the germline V gene, CDR1 is MDHEN and CDR2 is SYDVKM. CDR3 sequence: CASSWAGGSYEQYV. The CDR3 nucleotides are TGTGCCAGCAGTTGGGCAGGGGGCTCCTACGAGCAGTACGTC.